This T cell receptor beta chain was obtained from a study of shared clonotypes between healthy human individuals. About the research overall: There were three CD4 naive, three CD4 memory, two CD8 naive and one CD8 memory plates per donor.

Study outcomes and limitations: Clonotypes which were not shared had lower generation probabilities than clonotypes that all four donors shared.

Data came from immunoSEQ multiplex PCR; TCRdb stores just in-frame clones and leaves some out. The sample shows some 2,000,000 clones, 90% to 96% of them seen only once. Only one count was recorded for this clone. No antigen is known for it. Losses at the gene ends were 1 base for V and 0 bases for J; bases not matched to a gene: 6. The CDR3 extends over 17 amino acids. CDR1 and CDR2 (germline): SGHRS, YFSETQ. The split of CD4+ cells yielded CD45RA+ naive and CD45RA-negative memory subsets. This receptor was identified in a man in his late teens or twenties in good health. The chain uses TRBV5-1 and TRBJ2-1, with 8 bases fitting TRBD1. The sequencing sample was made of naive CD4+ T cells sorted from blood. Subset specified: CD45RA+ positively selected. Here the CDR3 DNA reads TGCGCCAGCAGCTTGTCCGAGGGGACAGGCTCCTACAATGAGCAGTTCTTC. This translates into CASSLSEGTGSYNEQFF.